This T cell receptor (beta chain) was profiled in a study of T cell responses to AZD1222 COVID-19 vaccine. Study-level results: Increased Spike-specific TCR breadth and depth were observed after two AZD1222 doses.

As for this clone: Its antigen is as yet unknown.

The assay was immunoSEQ multiplex PCR, and TCRdb's table has in-frame clones only and misses some. Here the sample spans 110,000 or so clones, more than 75% being singletons. CDR1 SGHTA and CDR2 FQGNSA come from the germline V gene. The CDR3 has 15 amino acids. The J segment lost 7 bases and the V segment lost 6 bases, leaving 8 bases of the junction unmatched. V usage is TRBV7-2 and J usage is TRBJ2-1, with TRBD2 identical over 11 bases. The sequence came from an adult who received the AZD1222 COVID-19 vaccine. This specimen consisted of peripheral blood, obtained 28 days after the second AZD1222 dose. The CDR3 loop reads CASSRGLAGGNEQFF. DNA of the CDR3: TGTGCCAGCAGTCGCGGACTAGCGGGTGGGAATGAGCAGTTCTTC.